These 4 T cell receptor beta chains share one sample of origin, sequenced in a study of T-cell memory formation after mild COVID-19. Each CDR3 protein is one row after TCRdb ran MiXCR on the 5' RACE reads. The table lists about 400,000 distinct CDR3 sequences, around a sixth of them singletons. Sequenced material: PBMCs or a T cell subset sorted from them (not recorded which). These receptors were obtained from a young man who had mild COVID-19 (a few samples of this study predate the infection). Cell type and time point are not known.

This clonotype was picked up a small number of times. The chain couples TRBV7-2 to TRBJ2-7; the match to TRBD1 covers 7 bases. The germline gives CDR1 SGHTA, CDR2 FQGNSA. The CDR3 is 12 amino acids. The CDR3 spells CASSLRDREFDV. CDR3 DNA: TGTGCCAGCAGCCTCCGGGACAGAGAATTCGACGTC.

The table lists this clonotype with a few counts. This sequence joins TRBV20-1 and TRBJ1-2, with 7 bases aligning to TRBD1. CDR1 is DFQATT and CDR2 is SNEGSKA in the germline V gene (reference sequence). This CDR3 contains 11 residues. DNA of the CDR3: TGCAGGGTGGAGGGGGCTTCTGGCTACACCTTC. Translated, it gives CRVEGASGYTF.

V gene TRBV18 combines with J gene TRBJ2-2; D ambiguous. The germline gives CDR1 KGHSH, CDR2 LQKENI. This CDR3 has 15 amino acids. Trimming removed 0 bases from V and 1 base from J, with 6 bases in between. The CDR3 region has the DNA TGTGCCAGCTCACCACCGACGGGGAACACCGGGGAGCTGTTTTTT. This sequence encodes CASSPPTGNTGELFF. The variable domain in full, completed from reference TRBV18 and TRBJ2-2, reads NAGVMQNPRHLVRRRGQEARLRCSPMKGHSHVYWYRQLPEEGLKFMVYLQKENIIDESGMPKERFSAEFPKEGPSILRIQQVVRGDSAAYFCASSPPTGNTGELFFGEGSRLTVL.

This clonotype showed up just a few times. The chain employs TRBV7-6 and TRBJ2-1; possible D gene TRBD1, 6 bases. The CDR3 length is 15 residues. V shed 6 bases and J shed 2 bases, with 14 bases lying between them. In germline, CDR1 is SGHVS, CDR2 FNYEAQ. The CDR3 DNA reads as TGTGCCAGCAGTCGCATGGGGGCCACCTACAATGAGCAGTTCTTC. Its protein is CASSRMGATYNEQFF.